The 16 T cell receptor beta chains below were found in one sample sequenced in a study of blood T cells in healthy people across ages. Then a second PCR, running about 6 to 12 cycles, was carried out with a sample-barcoded 5' primer and a J-beta primer mix. In TCRdb, the 5' RACE reads were re-called with MiXCR into one record per CDR3 protein. The sample contains 1.5 million to 2 million distinct CDR3 sequences, approximately 28% of which appear only once. The sequencing input was blood. The receptors stem from a woman between 25 and 40 years old in good health.

V is TRBV7-9 and J is TRBJ2-1; 9 bases align to TRBD2. V dropped 5 bases and J dropped 3; count of bases not matched to a gene: 8. This CDR3 is built from 16 residues. CDR1 and CDR2 (germline): SEHNR, FQNEAQ (reference sequence). The CDR3 region has the DNA TGTGCCAGCAGCGTTAACAAGCGGGGGGACTACAATGAGCAGTTCTTC. Translating it yields CASSVNKRGDYNEQFF.

In regard to this clonotype: Relative to the germline gene, one junction end is altered; a read error may explain this. The chain couples TRBV7-8 to TRBJ2-1; D possibly corresponds to TRBD1 (8 bases). Germline CDR1 SGHVS, CDR2 FQNEAQ. CDR3 length: 17 residues. For the CDR3, the DNA is TGTGCCGGCAGCTGGAGACAGGGGAGCGGGGCCTACAATGAGCAGTTCTTC. Encoded protein: CAGSWRQGSGAYNEQFF.

The CDR3 nucleotides read TGCAGTGCTAGAGGTACCTTCCCATCTGGCTACACCTTC. This codes for CSARGTFPSGYTF. The chain employs TRBV20-1 and TRBJ1-2; D call uncertain. The CDR3 is 13 amino acids. CDR1 is DFQATT and CDR2 is SNEGSKA in the germline V gene (reference sequence). V lost 1 base and J lost 7, with 13 bases in between.

The chain is built from TRBV18 and TRBJ2-4, with unresolved D. The DNA end lines up better with TRBJ2-7; the J call may be wrong. The CDR3 is made up of 14 amino acids. Per germline, CDR1 KGHSH and CDR2 LQKENI. CDR3 sequence reads: CASSPPGNEYEQYF. In DNA form, the CDR3 reads TGTGCCAGCTCACCACCAGGCAACGAATACGAGCAGTACTTC.

Note on this clonotype: Germline and junction disagree at one end, which may indicate a read error. This chain uses TRBV5-1 with TRBJ2-3, with D possibly being TRBD1 (6 bases). Germline V gene lookup returns CDR1 SGHRS and CDR2 YFSETQ. This CDR3 has 15 residues. CDR3 protein: CASSLVGANTDTQYF. The CDR3 DNA follows: TGTGCCAGCAGCTTGGTGGGGGCGAACACAGATACGCAGTATTTT.

This chain links TRBV18 with TRBJ1-1, with D uncertain. Germline V gene lookup returns CDR1 KGHSH and CDR2 LQKENI. The CDR3 extends over 13 amino acids. V shed 1 base and J shed 7 bases, with 10 bases lying between them. The CDR3 region is CASSPLDPYEAFF. Here the CDR3 DNA reads TGTGCCAGCTCACCACTGGACCCCTATGAAGCTTTCTTT.

The sample holds many counts of this clonotype. The rearrangement links TRBV24-1 to TRBJ2-3; maybe TRBD2 (5 bases). In germline, CDR1 is KGHDR, CDR2 SFDVKD. Trimming took off 10 bases at V and 2 bases at J, with 9 bases between the two ends. This CDR3 contains 12 residues. CDR3 sequence (DNA): TGTGCCACGGGAGAATCCACAGATACGCAGTATTTT. Amino acids: CATGESTDTQYF.

The V gene is TRBV12-5, the J gene TRBJ2-7; D ambiguous. The CDR3 contains 13 residues. The V gene lost 4 bases and the J gene lost 7 bases, with 14 bases spanning the gap. Germline CDR1 is LGHNT and CDR2 is FRNRAP. The CDR3 DNA is TGTGCTAGTGGTTACCCCCCCAGCAAGGAGCAGTACTTC. It codes for CASGYPPSKEQYF.

This clonotype was observed at least ten times. The gene calls are TRBV20-1 and TRBJ2-1, with TRBD2 matching 10 bases. The CDR3 runs 14 residues. Germline CDR1 DFQATT, CDR2 SNEGSKA (reference sequence). J gave up 2 bases and V 6 bases, and 4 bases lay outside the gene matches. CDR3 sequence reads: CSASGRETYNEQFF. In nucleotides, the CDR3 is TGCAGTGCCAGCGGGAGGGAAACCTACAATGAGCAGTTCTTC.

In this sample, this clonotype turned up a few times. A junction boundary mismatches the germline segment, possibly from a read error. The V and J genes are TRBV10-3 and TRBJ2-3; D possibly uses TRBD1 or TRBD2 (6 bases each). Per the germline V gene, CDR1 is ENHRY and CDR2 is SYGVKD. This CDR3 has 14 residues. For the CDR3, the DNA is TGTGCCATCAGTGATAGGGGGGACACAGAGACGCAGTATTTT. Translated: CAISDRGDTETQYF.

This clonotype appeared a few times. At one boundary the junction diverges from the germline segment, which might be a read error. This sequence joins TRBV4-3 and TRBJ2-5; D remains unclear. Germline V gene sequence: CDR1 LGHNA, CDR2 YSLEER. This CDR3 is 14 amino acids long. The CDR3 here is CAISQDRWGETQYF. The CDR3 DNA reads TGCGCCATCAGCCAAGATCGGTGGGGAGAGACCCAGTACTTC.

This clonotype has a handful of counts. This sequence joins TRBV3-1 and TRBJ1-1; no firm D call. The CDR3 length is 13 residues. V dropped 1 base and J dropped 8 bases, with 11 bases sitting between them. Germline values: CDR1 LGHDT, CDR2 YNNKEL (reference sequence). DNA of the CDR3: TGTGCCAGCAGCCAAGTGGGAGTGAAAGAAGCTTTCTTT. Protein: CASSQVGVKEAFF. Together with reference TRBV3-1 and TRBJ1-1, the CDR3 gives the full variable domain: DTAVSQTPKYLVTQMGNDKSIKCEQNLGHDTMYWYKQDSKKFLKIMFSYNNKELIINETVPNRFSPKSPDKAHLNLHINSLELGDSAVYFCASSQVGVKEAFFGQGTRLTVV.

This clonotype was picked up many times. This sequence joins TRBV27 and TRBJ1-2; maybe TRBD1 (5 bases). The CDR3 extends over 14 amino acids. CDR1 is MNHEY, CDR2 SMNVEV, per germline (reference sequence). Trimming left V 1 base short and J 7 bases short, with 13 bases between. CDR3 residues: CASSLLRRETGYTF. CDR3 DNA: TGTGCCAGCAGTTTATTGCGCAGGGAGACTGGCTACACCTTC.

This clonotype was recorded at least ten times. The gene calls are TRBV21-1 and TRBJ2-7. TRBV21-1 is marked as a pseudogene. The CDR3 sequence is 11 residues long. The CDR3 loop is CASSARYEQYF. DNA for the CDR3: TGTGCCAGCAGCGCGCGCTACGAGCAGTACTTC.

This clonotype was recorded a few times. The chain has TRBV12-3 or TRBV12-4 and TRBJ1-4, with a tentative D call TRBD1 (6 bases). CDR3 length: 14 amino acids. Trimming took 3 bases from V and 7 from J, leaving 12 bases between them. The CDR3 sequence: CASSFGGRSEKLFF. The DNA of the CDR3 is TGTGCCAGCAGTTTTGGGGGCCGGAGTGAAAAACTGTTTTTT.

The chain combines TRBV12-3 or TRBV12-4 with TRBJ2-5; D gene uncertain. The CDR3 contains 14 residues. Trimming removed 3 bases at V and 1 base at J, with 9 bases between. The CDR3 reads CASSFPSPQETQYF. The CDR3 nucleotides are TGTGCCAGCAGTTTCCCGTCTCCCCAAGAGACCCAGTACTTC.